The 15 T cell receptor beta chains in this list originate from one sample, sequenced in a study of blood T cell repertoires in COVID-19. Clones were read by immunoSEQ multiplex PCR, and TCRdb kept only the in-frame ones, dropping some. The sample consists of about 280,000 clones, 83% of them appearing once. The sequencing input was peripheral blood. These receptors all come from a woman in her 50s who had recovered from COVID-19.

The chain uses TRBV28 and TRBJ1-1, with 11 bases identical to TRBD1. This CDR3 has 17 residues. CDR1 and CDR2 from the germline V gene are MDHEN and SYDVKM. V lost 0 bases to trimming and J lost 6 bases; unmatched junction nucleotides: 9. CDR3 amino acids: CASSLWVGTGGLAEAFF. Here the CDR3 DNA reads TGTGCCAGCAGTTTATGGGTGGGGACAGGGGGGCTGGCTGAAGCTTTCTTT.

The chain is built from TRBV19 and TRBJ2-7; 7 bases line up with TRBD1. Losses at the gene ends were 5 bases for V and 0 bases for J; bases not matched to a gene: 10. Germline assignment: CDR1 LNHDA and CDR2 SQIVND (reference sequence). CDR3 length: 16 residues. CDR3: CASSPLQGLVSYEQYF. The CDR3 DNA reads TGTGCCAGTAGTCCCCTACAGGGGTTGGTCTCCTACGAGCAGTACTTC.

The rearrangement joins TRBV7-2 to TRBJ1-2; D perhaps matches TRBD1 (6 bases). Trimming left V 5 bases short and J 8 bases short, with 18 bases between. Germline V gene sequence: CDR1 SGHTA, CDR2 FQGNSA. The CDR3 sequence is 14 residues long. The CDR3 protein is CASSGRRGGEGYTF. The DNA of the CDR3 is TGTGCCAGCAGCGGACGAAGGGGGGGCGAGGGCTACACCTTC.

The chain joins TRBV7-2 to TRBJ2-5, with TRBD1 as a possible D gene (6 bases). With 5 bases removed from V and 1 base from J, the gap between germline ends came to 14 bases. Germline V gene lookup returns CDR1 SGHTA and CDR2 FQGNSA. The CDR3 runs 15 residues. The CDR3, as DNA: TGTGCCAGCAGCCAGGGGTCGGGGACCCAAGAGACCCAGTACTTC. Its translation: CASSQGSGTQETQYF.

The chain has TRBV27 and TRBJ1-2; no definite D call. V lost 6 bases, J lost 4 bases, and 12 bases lay in between. Germline V gene data show CDR1 as MNHEY and CDR2 as SMNVEV (reference sequence). CDR3 size: 13 residues. CDR3 loop: CASRAREIYGYTF. The CDR3 nucleotides read TGTGCCAGCAGGGCTCGGGAAATCTATGGCTACACCTTC.

The chain has TRBV7-8 and TRBJ2-1; 8 positions match TRBD1. Germline assignment: CDR1 SGHVS and CDR2 FQNEAQ. This CDR3 is 15 amino acids long. The junction had 7 bases not matched to a gene; V was cut back by 5 bases and J by 4 bases. This CDR3 is CASSLDRGQYNEQFF. In nucleotides, the CDR3 is TGTGCCAGCAGCCTAGACAGGGGTCAGTACAATGAGCAGTTCTTC.

The rearrangement joins TRBV6-2 or TRBV6-3 to TRBJ1-6, with 10 bases matching TRBD1. The CDR3 extends over 17 amino acids. J gave up 10 bases and V 3 bases, and 12 bases lay outside the gene matches. CDR1 is MNHEY and CDR2 is SVGEGT in the germline V gene. In DNA, the CDR3 is TGTGCCAGCAGTTATGGAGGTGCGGACAGGGGGTCGTCACCCCTCCACTTT. This sequence encodes CASSYGGADRGSSPLHF.

V usage is TRBV19 and J usage is TRBJ2-5; TRBD2 agrees at 11 bases. CDR3 length: 15 amino acids. J gave up 1 base and V 5 bases, and 3 bases lay outside the gene matches. Germline CDR1 is LNHDA and CDR2 is SQIVND (reference sequence). CDR3 in DNA: TGTGCCAGTAGTCTCGGGACTAGCGGCCAAGAGACCCAGTACTTC. Its translation is CASSLGTSGQETQYF.

V and J are TRBV6-2 or TRBV6-3 and TRBJ2-1, with D perhaps TRBD1 (6 bases). Between the trimmed V and J ends, which lost 2 bases and 6 bases, there was a span of 26 bases. CDR1 is MNHEY and CDR2 is SVGEGT in the germline V gene. The CDR3 runs 19 residues. The DNA of the CDR3 is TGTGCCAGCAGTTACCTTCGACAGGATGGGCATCCTAGGGGCAATGAGCAGTTCTTC. Its protein is CASSYLRQDGHPRGNEQFF.

This clone showed up just a few times. This chain connects TRBV7-9 to TRBJ1-1; a possible D gene is TRBD1 (6 bases). Trimming removed 7 bases at V and 12 bases at J, with 15 bases between. Germline CDR1 is SEHNR and CDR2 is FQNEAQ (reference sequence). The length of the CDR3 is 11 residues. DNA of the CDR3: TGTGCCAGCACCCTTGGGCAGGGGACTTTCTTT. It translates to CASTLGQGTFF.

This rearrangement joins TRBV7-2 to TRBJ1-6; D unclear. Trimming removed 2 bases at V and 9 bases at J, with 11 bases between. Germline values: CDR1 SGHTA, CDR2 FQGNSA. There are 14 residues in the CDR3. The chain's CDR3 is CASSLISLGSPLHF. The DNA for the CDR3 is TGTGCCAGCAGCTTAATCTCCCTCGGTTCACCCCTCCACTTT.

This clone has just a few counts. DNA of the CDR3: TGTGCCAGCAGTCCAACCCCTCCCGGTCGCACAGATACGCAGTATTTT. Amino acid sequence: CASSPTPPGRTDTQYF. The rearrangement uses TRBV28 and TRBJ2-3; no definite D call. Germline loops: CDR1 MDHEN, CDR2 SYDVKM. Trimming took off 5 bases at V and 1 base at J, with 16 bases between the two ends. The CDR3 loop spans 16 amino acids. The whole variable domain, filled in from reference TRBV28 and TRBJ2-3, reads DVKVTQSSRYLVKRTGEKVFLECVQDMDHENMFWYRQDPGLGLRLIYFSYDVKMKEKGDIPEGYSVSREKKERFSLILESASTNQTSMYLCASSPTPPGRTDTQYFGPGTRLTVL.

This clone has only one observation. This sample includes further DNA sequences coding for the same CDR3. J is TRBJ1-3 and V is TRBV18, with a weak D call TRBD1 (5 bases). The CDR3 length is 14 residues. The germline V and J ends were trimmed by 3 bases and 1 base, with 7 bases remaining between them. Germline V lookup: CDR1 KGHSH, CDR2 LQKENI. The CDR3 protein is CASSPGGSGNTIYF. The DNA of the CDR3 is TGTGCCAGCTCACCCGGGGGATCTGGAAACACCATATATTTT.

The CDR3, as DNA: TGTGCCAGCAGTAAGGACTTTGTGGGGGAGCAGTACTTC. The encoded protein is CASSKDFVGEQYF. The chain joins TRBV6-5 to TRBJ2-7; perhaps TRBD2 as D (5 bases). V gave up 5 bases and J gave up 7 bases, with 15 bases separating them. The CDR3 is 13 residues long. The germline V gene has CDR1 MNHEY and CDR2 SVGAGI.

J is TRBJ2-1 and V is TRBV5-1, with 8 bases matching TRBD2. Per the germline V gene, CDR1 is SGHRS and CDR2 is YFSETQ. The CDR3 totals 16 residues. V shed 5 bases and J 5 bases; nucleotides not matched to a gene: 12. The CDR3 here is CASRPPIQRGNNEQFF. As DNA, the CDR3 is TGCGCCAGCAGACCCCCTATCCAGCGGGGGAACAATGAGCAGTTCTTC.